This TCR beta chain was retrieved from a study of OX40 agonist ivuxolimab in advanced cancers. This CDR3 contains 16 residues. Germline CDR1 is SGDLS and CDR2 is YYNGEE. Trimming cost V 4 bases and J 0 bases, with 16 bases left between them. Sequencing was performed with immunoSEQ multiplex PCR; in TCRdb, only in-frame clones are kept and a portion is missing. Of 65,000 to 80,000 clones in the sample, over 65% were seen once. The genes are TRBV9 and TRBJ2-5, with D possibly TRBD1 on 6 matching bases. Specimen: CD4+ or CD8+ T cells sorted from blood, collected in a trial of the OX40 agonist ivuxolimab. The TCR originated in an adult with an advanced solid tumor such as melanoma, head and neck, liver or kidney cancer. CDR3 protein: CASSPRQVAYQETQYF. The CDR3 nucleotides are TGTGCCAGCAGCCCCCGACAGGTGGCGTACCAAGAGACCCAGTACTTC.